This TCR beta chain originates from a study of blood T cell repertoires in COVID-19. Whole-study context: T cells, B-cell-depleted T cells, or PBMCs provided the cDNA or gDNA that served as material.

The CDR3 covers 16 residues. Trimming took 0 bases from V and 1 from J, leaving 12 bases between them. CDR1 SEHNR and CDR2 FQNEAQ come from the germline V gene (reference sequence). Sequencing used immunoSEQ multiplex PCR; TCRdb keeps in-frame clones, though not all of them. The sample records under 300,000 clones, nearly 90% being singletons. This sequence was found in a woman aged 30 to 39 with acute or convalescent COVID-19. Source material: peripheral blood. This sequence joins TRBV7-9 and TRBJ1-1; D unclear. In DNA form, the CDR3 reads TGTGCCAGCAGCTTAGCAGCCGGGATTTCGAACACTGAAGCTTTCTTT. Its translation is CASSLAAGISNTEAFF.